The entry below describes one T cell receptor beta chain. These data originate in a study of blood T cell repertoires in COVID-19. Germline V gene sequence: CDR1 SGHNT, CDR2 YYREEE (reference sequence). V lost 1 base to trimming and J lost 4 bases, with 5 bases between them. The CDR3 spans 12 residues. Original analysis: Reference gene primer amplification gave nucleated cell count estimates. Clones were sequenced by immunoSEQ multiplex PCR, and TCRdb holds only the in-frame ones, with some missing. V and J calls and clone size are copied from that table; D and trimming were computed from the DNA. The top ten hold approximately 8.7% of the sample, which has some 100,000 clones, roughly nine tenths seen once.

This TCR came from a man aged 65 to 85 who had recovered from COVID-19. V usage is TRBV5-4 and J usage is TRBJ1-2; no clear D. The sample was peripheral blood. The CDR3: CASSLYSYGYTF. The CDR3 DNA sequence: TGTGCCAGCAGCTTGTACAGCTATGGCTACACCTTC. Based on the CDR3 plus reference TRBV5-4 and TRBJ1-2, the full variable domain is ETGVTQSPTHLIKTRGQQVTLRCSSQSGHNTVSWYQQALGQGPQFIFQYYREEENGRGNFPPRFSGLQFPNYSSELNVNALELDDSALYLCASSLYSYGYTFGSGTRLTVV.